Below, 6 T cell receptor beta chains from the same sample are listed, as sequenced in a study of cytotoxic CD8 clonotypes in ibrutinib-treated CLL. Libraries were prepared by immunoSEQ multiplex PCR; TCRdb keeps only in-frame clonotypes and omits some of them. There are about 17,000 clones in the sample; about 61% occur only once, and about 25% lies in the top ten. The specimen comprised PBMCs, sampled after 12 months of ibrutinib treatment. These receptors were taken from a human donor with chronic lymphocytic leukemia.

The CDR3: CASSYLQQGSEQYF. The CDR3 DNA follows: TGTGCCAGCAGTTACTTGCAACAAGGCAGCGAGCAGTACTTC. The rearrangement uses TRBV6-5 and TRBJ2-7; D is undetermined. CDR3 size: 14 residues. The V gene lost 1 base and the J gene lost 6 bases, with 13 bases spanning the gap. Germline V lookup: CDR1 MNHEY, CDR2 SVGAGI.

This chain joins TRBV5-1 and TRBJ2-7; TRBD2 agrees at 12 bases. J was trimmed by 2 bases and V by 2 bases; bases with no gene match: 2. Germline CDR1 and CDR2: SGHRS and YFSETQ. CDR3 length equals 15 residues. CDR3 coding DNA: TGCGCCAGCAGCTTCGGACTAGCGGGGACCTACGAGCAGTACTTC. It translates to CASSFGLAGTYEQYF.

This clone was seen only a few times. The chain links TRBV7-4 to TRBJ1-4; D uncertain. Trimming took 5 bases from V and 7 from J, leaving 14 bases between them. There are 14 residues in the CDR3. Germline V CDR1 and CDR2: SGHVT, SQSDAQ. The CDR3 loop reads CASSPAPIGEKLFF. The CDR3 nucleotides read TGTGCCAGCAGCCCAGCCCCTATCGGTGAAAAACTGTTTTTT. Looking up the rest from reference TRBV7-4 and TRBJ1-4 gives the full variable domain: GAGVSQSPRYKVAKRGRDVALRCDSISGHVTLYWYRQTLGQGSEVLTYSQSDAQRDKSGRPSGRFSAERPERSVSTLKIQRTEQGDSAVYLCASSPAPIGEKLFFGSGTQLSVL.

Comments on this clone: The sample has other DNA sequences that encode this CDR3 too. The rearrangement joins TRBV5-1 to TRBJ1-4; D may be TRBD1 (5 bases). The CDR3 extends over 15 amino acids. With 4 bases removed from V and 2 bases from J, the gap between germline ends came to 12 bases. Germline CDR1 SGHRS, CDR2 YFSETQ. The CDR3: CASSLDGATNEKLFF. The CDR3 DNA follows: TGCGCCAGCAGCCTGGACGGGGCGACTAATGAAAAACTGTTTTTT.

The chain couples TRBV19 to TRBJ2-2; no firm D call. Deletions cut 2 bases from V and 1 base from J, with 8 bases between. This CDR3 comprises 15 residues. From germline, CDR1 is LNHDA and CDR2 SQIVND (reference sequence). The CDR3: CASSIWSRNTGELFF. The CDR3 nucleotides read TGTGCCAGTAGTATATGGTCCAGGAACACCGGGGAGCTGTTTTTT.

The CDR3 sequence is CASSPIGGTNEKLFF. The CDR3 DNA reads as TGTGCCAGTAGTCCAATCGGAGGCACTAATGAAAAACTGTTTTTT. The chain recombines TRBV19 with TRBJ1-4, with D unresolved. Trimming pared 5 bases from V and 2 bases from J, leaving 12 bases between. CDR3 length: 15 amino acids. CDR1 is LNHDA, CDR2 SQIVND, per germline (reference sequence).